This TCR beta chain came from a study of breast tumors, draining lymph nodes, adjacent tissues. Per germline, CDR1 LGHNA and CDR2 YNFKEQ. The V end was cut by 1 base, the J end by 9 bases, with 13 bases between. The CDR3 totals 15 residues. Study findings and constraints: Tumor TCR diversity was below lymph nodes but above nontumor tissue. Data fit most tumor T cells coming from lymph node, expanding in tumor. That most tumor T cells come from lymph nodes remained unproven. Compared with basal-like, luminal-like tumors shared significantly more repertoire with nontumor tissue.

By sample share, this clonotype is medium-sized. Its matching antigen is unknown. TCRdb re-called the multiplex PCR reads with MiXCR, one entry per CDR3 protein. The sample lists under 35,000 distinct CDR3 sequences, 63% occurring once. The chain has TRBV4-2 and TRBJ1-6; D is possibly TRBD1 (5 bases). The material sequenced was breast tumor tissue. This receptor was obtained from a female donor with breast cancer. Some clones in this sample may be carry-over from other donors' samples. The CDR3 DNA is TGTGCCAGCAGCCAAGTCGAGGTCCAGGGTTCACCCCTCCACTTT. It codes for CASSQVEVQGSPLHF.